The subject of this entry is one TCR beta chain. The antigen it recognizes is unknown. No qualities accompany the bases; no much larger clone lies one base away. The sample belongs to a study of blood T cells in healthy people across ages (dated by TCRdb to the mid-2010s). As for the study more broadly: In model experiments, roughly one uniquely barcoded TCR beta cDNA molecule per two T cells was captured by template switching. Age-related changes in TCR beta repertoire diversity were measured in the study by deep sequencing normalized with unique cDNA molecular identifiers. Four age groups were formed from the donors: young (average approximately 15 years), middle-aged (more than 35), aged (over 55) and long-lived (more than 75). To avoid experimental bias, donors of different ages were spread randomly across the sequencing lanes. Two additional independent replicas of 1 million unique cDNA reads from the same blood draw were analyzed for two donors (one aged 18 to 30 and one aged 80 or older). Overall study outcomes, separate from this receptor: Conclusive comparison of naive and antigen-experienced compartments was prevented by the profiling of bulk unsorted PBMCs. There was a strong correlation between observed TCR beta diversity and the percentage of naive T cells measured by flow cytometry. Estimates of total diversity based on one million sequenced T cells were considered lower bounds and underestimates. The CMV infection status of donors was not known, potentially confounding age-related changes in expanded clonotypes. Compared with the aged group, the long-lived group had more naive CD4+ T cells, fewer expanded clones and increased TCR diversity, suggesting age selection. Observed TCR beta diversity per million T cells fell roughly linearly with age, and a significant reduction was already apparent by age roughly 40.

The donors were about 40 Caucasian individuals from Russia, aged about 6 to 95 years, who were systemically healthy. Each donor gave approximately 10 milliliters of peripheral blood, collected into EDTA-treated Vacutainer tubes. PBMCs were isolated by Ficoll-Paque density-gradient centrifugation, with at least 6 million obtained per sample. Trizol reagent was used to extract total RNA from PBMCs, with at least 6 micrograms per sample. The percentages of naive CD45RAhigh/CD27high T cells were determined by flow cytometry on a PBMC aliquot from every donor. To prepare the library, 5' RACE was applied. The sequencing machine was an Illumina HiSeq 2500. A second 7 to 11 cycle PCR used a sample-barcoded 5' primer and a J-beta primer mix. A unique molecular identifier was introduced onto each TCR beta cDNA molecule by a template-switch 5' adaptor carrying 12 random nucleotides. At least 3 million CDR3-containing paired-end reads were obtained from each sample. The Mint cDNA synthesis kit, primed by a TRBC-specific oligonucleotide, was used to synthesize first-strand cDNA from all RNA. After uracil-DNA glycosylase treatment, a first 18-cycle PCR used universal primers M1SS and BC2_uni_R on all cDNA. Regarding the original processing steps: Each sample was normalized by randomly selecting 1 million high-quality reads, each carrying a distinct molecular identifier. Reads sharing molecular identifiers were discarded rather than binned into consensus sequences. MiTCR, set to a Q25 quality threshold and the strictest error-elimination algorithm, was used for CDR3 identification, clonotype clustering and error correction. A nonparametric unseen species model using Euler transformation provided a lower-bound estimate of total TCR beta diversity. The public sequencing data were trimmed at Q25 with fastp and processed into clonotypes with MiXCR by TCRdb, which kept only in-frame beta chains. A single entry per CDR3 protein holds the most common genes and DNA from its merged rows. TCRdb's processing, not the authors', yielded these V and J calls. This sample comprises approximately 800,000 distinct CDR3 sequences, less than 60% of them detected only once. The top ten hold around 18% of the sample.

Via the germline V gene, CDR1 is SGHDT and CDR2 YYEEEE. After removal of 3 bases from V and 0 bases from J, the junction retains 1 base not matched to a gene. The CDR3 covers 15 residues, taking in both the cysteine and the phenylalanine. Only the CDR3 region is kept as DNA, spanning 45 bases read in frame from base 1. The chain couples TRBV5-6 to TRBJ1-2; TRBD1 agrees with 11 junctional bases. The sequenced sample consisted of blood. This clonotype originated in a man of 80 years or more in good health. The CDR3 region reads CASSWTGGTNYGYTF. The bases are TGTGCCAGCAGCTGGACAGGGGGCACTAACTATGGCTACACCTTC.